This TCR beta chain stems from a study of blood T cell repertoires in COVID-19. Study-level background: Some COVID-19 samples were acute and others convalescent; all came from the United States, Italy and Spain.

Authors' data handling: Estimates of nucleated cell counts were drawn from the amplification of reference gene primers. This table comes from immunoSEQ multiplex PCR, and its TCRdb copy is limited to in-frame clones, with some not included. D and trimming come from the DNA, and the V and J calls and clone size come from that table. The sample comprises about 160,000 clones, roughly 90% of which are singletons, and 5% to 8.5% rests with the top ten. There are 13 residues in the CDR3. CDR1 is SGHNT and CDR2 is YYREEE in the germline V gene (reference sequence). With 2 bases removed from V and 2 bases from J, the gap between germline ends came to 8 bases.

The source is a woman in her forties or fifties who had recovered from COVID-19. The sample taken for sequencing was PBMCs or T cells enriched from blood (not recorded which). The rearrangement joins TRBV5-4 to TRBJ2-7; maybe TRBD1 (6 bases). The CDR3 bases are TGTGCCAGCAGCTTTGCAGGGGCCTACGAGCAGTACTTC. This gives the protein CASSFAGAYEQYF. The full variable domain, rest sourced from reference TRBV5-4 and TRBJ2-7, is ETGVTQSPTHLIKTRGQQVTLRCSSQSGHNTVSWYQQALGQGPQFIFQYYREEENGRGNFPPRFSGLQFPNYSSELNVNALELDDSALYLCASSFAGAYEQYFGPGTRLTVT.